Each of the 28 T cell receptor beta chains below was sequenced from the same sample in a study of cytomegalovirus exposure and HLA in healthy donors. PCR primers comprised 60 Vbeta and 13 Jbeta primers. The repertoire was sequenced with immunoSEQ multiplex PCR; TCRdb's copy has only in-frame clones and lacks some. The data contain 200,000 to 250,000 clones, approximately 70% of them singletons. Sequencing was performed on PBMCs. The receptor set was obtained from a man aged 35 to 55 in good health and CMV-seropositive.

This chain links TRBV7-9 with TRBJ2-1, with D tentatively TRBD1 (5 bases). V shed 4 bases and J shed 0 bases, with 22 bases lying between them. Germline loops: CDR1 SEHNR, CDR2 FQNEAQ (reference sequence). The CDR3 consists of 19 residues. Here the CDR3 reads CASSSPGQGVSRSYNEQFF. The CDR3, as DNA: TGTGCCAGCAGCTCCCCCGGGCAGGGCGTTTCTCGCTCCTACAATGAGCAGTTCTTC.

The chain carries TRBV6-5 and TRBJ2-7, with TRBD2 identical over 7 bases. The CDR3 runs to 13 residues. V dropped 1 base and J dropped 3; count of bases not matched to a gene: 0. Germline V gene sequence: CDR1 MNHEY, CDR2 SVGAGI. The CDR3 is CASSYWGGYEQYF. The CDR3 DNA sequence: TGTGCCAGCAGTTACTGGGGGGGCTACGAGCAGTACTTC.

The chain couples TRBV27 to TRBJ2-5, with 10 bases that match TRBD2. Trimming cost V 6 bases and J 3 bases; bases outside gene matches: 4. CDR1 MNHEY and CDR2 SMNVEV come from the germline V gene (reference sequence). The CDR3 consists of 14 residues. CDR3 residues: CASSLAGGKETQYF. In DNA form, the CDR3 reads TGTGCCAGCAGCTTAGCGGGGGGAAAAGAGACCCAGTACTTC.

The chain uses TRBV5-1 and TRBJ1-3, with D possibly being TRBD1 (5 bases). Per the germline V gene, CDR1 is SGHRS and CDR2 is YFSETQ. V was pared by 4 bases and J by 2 bases, with 7 bases between. The CDR3 length is 13 residues. Here the CDR3 reads CASSLGAGNTIYF. The CDR3 coding sequence is TGCGCCAGCAGCCTAGGGGCTGGAAACACCATATATTTT. The full variable domain, in which reference TRBV5-1 and TRBJ1-3 provide the parts outside the CDR3, is KAGVTQTPRYLIKTRGQQVTLSCSPISGHRSVSWYQQTPGQGLQFLFEYFSETQRNKGNFPGRFSGRQFSNSRSEMNVSTLELGDSALYLCASSLGAGNTIYFGEGSWLTVV.

This sequence joins TRBV7-9 and TRBJ1-6; 7 bases match TRBD1. CDR3 length equals 16 residues. The V and J ends lost 4 bases and 7 bases, in that order; junction bases with no gene match: 10. Germline CDR1 reads SEHNR; CDR2 reads FQNEAQ (reference sequence). The CDR3 nucleotides read TGTGCCAGCAGCTCCAACTTTGTGACAGGGAATTCACCCCTCCACTTT. The encoded protein is CASSSNFVTGNSPLHF.

The chain employs TRBV19 and TRBJ1-4, with TRBD1 identical over 7 bases. V was pared by 5 bases and J by 4 bases, with 4 bases of the junction left unmatched. The CDR3 has 14 amino acids. CDR1 and CDR2 from the germline V gene are LNHDA and SQIVND (reference sequence). The DNA of the CDR3 is TGTGCCAGTAGTGACGGACAGGATAATGAAAAACTGTTTTTT. Translated: CASSDGQDNEKLFF. The variable domain in full, with the rest retrieved from reference TRBV19 and TRBJ1-4, is DGGITQSPKYLFRKEGQNVTLSCEQNLNHDAMYWYRQDPGQGLRLIYYSQIVNDFQKGDIAEGYSVSREKKESFPLTVTSAQKNPTAFYLCASSDGQDNEKLFFGSGTQLSVL.

This CDR3 reads CAISESNRHYGYTF. Here the CDR3 DNA reads TGTGCCATCAGTGAGTCGAACAGACACTATGGCTACACCTTC. The chain links TRBV10-3 to TRBJ1-2, with D unresolved. Trimming took 0 bases from V and 3 from J, leaving 8 bases between them. The germline V gene has CDR1 ENHRY and CDR2 SYGVKD. The CDR3 runs to 14 residues.

This chain links TRBV29-1 with TRBJ2-2, with 8 positions matching TRBD1. V lost 7 bases, J lost 4 bases, and 5 bases stayed unmatched. Germline V CDR1 and CDR2: SQVTM, ANQGSEA. This CDR3 is 13 amino acids long. The CDR3 reads CSADRGGTGELFF. In nucleotides, the CDR3 is TGCAGCGCCGACAGGGGAGGCACCGGGGAGCTGTTTTTT.

V usage is TRBV27 and J usage is TRBJ2-1; the match to TRBD2 covers 7 bases. The J segment lost 4 bases and the V segment lost 10 bases, leaving 10 bases of the junction unmatched. The CDR3 is made up of 14 amino acids. Germline V gives CDR1 MNHEY, CDR2 SMNVEV (reference sequence). Written as DNA, the CDR3 is TGTGCCACCCGGCCCGGGGGGTCTTACAATGAGCAGTTCTTC. Protein sequence: CATRPGGSYNEQFF.

This clone showed up just once. This chain uses TRBV6-4 with TRBJ1-1, with 7 bases matching TRBD1. Trimming took 6 bases from V and 11 from J; bases not matched to a gene: 15. The CDR3 is made up of 14 amino acids. Germline V gene data show CDR1 as MRHNA and CDR2 as SNTAGT. For the CDR3, the DNA is TGTGCCAGCAGGACTGGGGACAGCCTGCGATGGGCTTTCTTT. The encoded protein is CASRTGDSLRWAFF.

Points on this clone: At one end, the junction sequence differs from germline, possibly due to a read error. The V call is TRBV7-9, the J call TRBJ2-3; D is perhaps TRBD2 (5 bases). Germline-derived CDR1 and CDR2 are SEHNR and FQNEAQ (reference sequence). CDR3 length equals 16 residues. The CDR3 protein is CASSPGVGGLTDTQYF. The CDR3 nucleotides read TGTGCCAGCAGCCCCGGGGTGGGCGGGCTCACAGACACGCAGTATTTT.

The gene calls are TRBV6-6 and TRBJ2-1; maybe TRBD2 (7 bases). Trimming shortened V by 4 bases and J by 9 bases, and 19 bases separated the two germline ends. Looked up from germline, CDR1 is MNHNY and CDR2 is SVGAGI (reference sequence). This CDR3 is built from 15 residues. CDR3 bases: TGTGCCAGCAGTTCCCCCTTCGGGGGGCCAAGTGAGCAGTTCTTC. Translated: CASSSPFGGPSEQFF.

A few counts support this clone. The chain combines TRBV19 with TRBJ1-5; TRBD1 agrees at 7 bases. V lost 5 bases and J lost 0; bases outside the gene matches: 10. Germline V gene data show CDR1 as LNHDA and CDR2 as SQIVND (reference sequence). The CDR3 loop spans 17 amino acids. CDR3 in amino acids: CASSPKGDSYSNQPQHF. The CDR3 DNA reads TGTGCCAGTAGTCCGAAAGGGGACAGCTATAGCAATCAGCCCCAGCATTTT.

This chain connects TRBV11-2 to TRBJ2-2; a weak D match, TRBD1 (7 bases). The CDR3 consists of 16 residues. Germline CDR1 is SGHAT and CDR2 is FQNNGV. V lost 1 base to trimming and J lost 3 bases, with 12 bases between them. CDR3 in DNA: TGTGCCAGCAGCTTAGTACCAGGGGGGTACACCGGGGAGCTGTTTTTT. Amino acid sequence: CASSLVPGGYTGELFF.

The gene calls are TRBV28 and TRBJ1-2; 7 nucleotides match TRBD1. The J segment lost 4 bases and the V segment lost 5 bases, leaving 4 bases of the junction unmatched. Looked up from germline, CDR1 is MDHEN and CDR2 is SYDVKM. This CDR3 has 13 amino acids. CDR3 sequence: CASSPGGPYGYTF. CDR3 sequence (DNA): TGTGCCAGCAGTCCAGGGGGTCCCTATGGCTACACCTTC.

DNA of the CDR3: TGTGCTAGTGGTTTGGGGACAGGGGGCGCCGGGCAGCCCCAGCATTTT. Translating gives CASGLGTGGAGQPQHF. V and J are TRBV12-5 and TRBJ1-5; 11 bases line up with TRBD1. CDR3 length: 16 amino acids. V shed 1 base, J shed 7 bases, and the junction held 6 bases outside the gene matches. The germline gives CDR1 LGHNT, CDR2 FRNRAP.

The chain links TRBV15 to TRBJ1-5; D ambiguous. Germline loops: CDR1 LNHNV, CDR2 YYDKDF (reference sequence). The CDR3 consists of 13 residues. Trimming took 0 bases from V and 4 from J, leaving 4 bases between them. The CDR3 DNA is TGTGCCACCAGCAGAGATCGGAATCAGCCCCAGCATTTT. Translation: CATSRDRNQPQHF.

The genes are TRBV27 and TRBJ2-5; perhaps TRBD1 as D (6 bases). This CDR3 contains 13 residues. Germline V gives CDR1 MNHEY, CDR2 SMNVEV (reference sequence). V lost 2 bases, J lost 5 bases, and 9 bases lay in between. As DNA, the CDR3 is TGTGCCAGCAGTTTACAGGGGTGGGAGACCCAGTACTTC. This sequence encodes CASSLQGWETQYF.

The gene calls are TRBV7-2 and TRBJ2-2; no clear D. Trimming shortened V by 1 base and J by 1 base, and 7 bases separated the two germline ends. This CDR3 spans 15 amino acids. Germline V CDR1 and CDR2: SGHTA, FQGNSA. Written as DNA, the CDR3 is TGTGCCAGCAGCTTAGTCGGCGGGAACACCGGGGAGCTGTTTTTT. As protein: CASSLVGGNTGELFF.

The V call is TRBV16, the J call TRBJ1-2, with 7 positions matching TRBD1. This CDR3 has 14 amino acids. The ends lost 0 bases at V and 3 bases at J; junction bases unmatched: 1. The germline V gene encodes CDR1 KGHSY and CDR2 FQNENV. The CDR3 sequence is CASSQSGQDYGYTF. Written as DNA, the CDR3 is TGTGCCAGCAGCCAATCAGGACAGGACTATGGCTACACCTTC. The variable domain in full, with the rest retrieved from reference TRBV16 and TRBJ1-2, is GEEVAQTPKHLVRGEGQKAKLYCAPIKGHSYVFWYQQVLKNEFKFLISFQNENVFDETGMPKERFSAKCLPNSPCSLEIQATKLEDSAVYFCASSQSGQDYGYTFGSGTRLTVV.

V and J are TRBV5-4 and TRBJ2-3; 10 positions match TRBD2. Per germline, CDR1 SGHNT and CDR2 YYREEE (reference sequence). The trim removed 1 base at V and 2 bases at J, leaving 10 bases unmatched. The CDR3 spans 18 residues. The CDR3 DNA follows: TGTGCCAGCAGCTTGATCCTAGCGGGGGCTCTAAACACAGATACGCAGTATTTT. Amino acid sequence: CASSLILAGALNTDTQYF.

The V and J genes are TRBV11-2 and TRBJ2-5, with 11 bases aligning to TRBD2. V was pared by 5 bases and J by 5 bases, with 7 bases of the junction left unmatched. The germline V gene encodes CDR1 SGHAT and CDR2 FQNNGV. This CDR3 contains 15 residues. This chain's CDR3 is CASSLSSGGGETQYF. The CDR3 DNA reads as TGTGCCAGCAGCCTCAGTAGCGGGGGGGGCGAGACCCAGTACTTC.

This clone was picked up one time. The genes are TRBV19 and TRBJ1-1; the D is unclear. This CDR3 contains 12 residues. The V end lost 6 bases, the J end lost 7 bases, and 12 bases lay between the germline ends. Germline CDR1 reads LNHDA; CDR2 reads SQIVND (reference sequence). CDR3 region: CASSMDGLEAFF. The CDR3, as DNA: TGTGCCAGTAGCATGGATGGACTTGAAGCTTTCTTT.

Points on this clone: One end of the junction varies from germline; a read error may be responsible. The chain has TRBV18 and TRBJ2-1; D remains unclear. Germline CDR1 and CDR2: KGHSH and LQKENI. There are 15 residues in the CDR3. The DNA of the CDR3 is TGTGCCAGCTCAGTGAGCGCCGGCCCCTACAATGAGCGGTTCTTC. Its protein product is CASSVSAGPYNERFF.

This chain connects TRBV4-3 to TRBJ1-6, with D maybe TRBD1 (5 bases). The CDR3 contains 14 residues. CDR1 and CDR2 (germline): LGHNA, YSLEER. With 5 bases removed from V and 7 bases from J, the gap between germline ends came to 12 bases. The CDR3: CASSAQVGNSPLHF. DNA of the CDR3: TGCGCCAGCAGCGCACAGGTTGGGAATTCACCCCTCCACTTT.

The rearrangement joins TRBV19 to TRBJ2-1; TRBD2 is a possible D gene (7 bases). This CDR3 has 12 residues. Trimming removed 8 bases from V and 10 bases from J, with 15 bases in between. Germline assignment: CDR1 LNHDA and CDR2 SQIVND (reference sequence). The CDR3 region has the DNA TGTGCCAGTGGATGGGGGGGCAGAGAGCAGTTCTTC. Translating it yields CASGWGGREQFF.

The chain joins TRBV20-1 to TRBJ2-1, with 7 nucleotides matching TRBD1. V was clipped by 5 bases and J by 10 bases; unmatched bases: 2. This CDR3 has 10 residues. Germline CDR1 is DFQATT and CDR2 is SNEGSKA (reference sequence). CDR3 loop: CSAEDREQFF. The DNA of the CDR3 is TGCAGTGCTGAGGACAGGGAGCAGTTCTTC.

This rearrangement joins TRBV4-1 to TRBJ2-3; D unresolved. There are 14 residues in the CDR3. Germline CDR1 reads MGHRA; CDR2 reads YSYEKL. V dropped 7 bases and J dropped 1 base, with 12 bases sitting between them. The CDR3 sequence is CASTRRHGTDTQYF. For the CDR3, the DNA is TGCGCCAGCACAAGAAGACACGGCACAGATACGCAGTATTTT.